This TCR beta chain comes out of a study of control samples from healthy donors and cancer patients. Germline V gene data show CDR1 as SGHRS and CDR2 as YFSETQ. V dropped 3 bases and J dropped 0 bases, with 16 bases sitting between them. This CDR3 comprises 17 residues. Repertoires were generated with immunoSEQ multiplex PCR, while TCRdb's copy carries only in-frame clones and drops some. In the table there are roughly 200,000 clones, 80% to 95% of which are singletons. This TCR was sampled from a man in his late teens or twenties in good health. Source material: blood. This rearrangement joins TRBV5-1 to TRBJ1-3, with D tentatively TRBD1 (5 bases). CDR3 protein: CASSSPDSRYSGNTIYF. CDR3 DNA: TGCGCCAGCAGCTCACCCGACAGCCGTTACTCTGGAAACACCATATATTTT.